This T cell receptor (beta chain) was identified during a study of cytomegalovirus exposure and HLA in healthy donors. Study context: Most genotyped donors, 75% to 85% of 300 to 400, had Caucasian-associated genetic ancestry. Notes on the study in general: Because they were indistinguishable, some V segments, including TRBV6-2 and TRBV6-3, were excluded. At a 0.05 false discovery rate, a later analysis found about 17,000 TCR beta sequences to be associated with HLA alleles.

The PCR made use of 60 Vbeta and 13 Jbeta primers. Method: immunoSEQ multiplex PCR; TCRdb's copy keeps in-frame clones and lacks some. The sample carries 100,000 or so clones, 78% recorded once. Details on this clone: Its specificity is not known.

J was trimmed by 7 bases and V by 10 bases; bases with no gene match: 11. Germline CDR1 MNHNS, CDR2 SASEGT. The CDR3 has 14 amino acids. Sequencing was performed on PBMCs. This receptor was taken from a male donor in good health and CMV-seronegative. The chain recombines TRBV6-1 with TRBJ2-5; 11 bases are a match to TRBD1. CDR3 sequence reads: CAILDRGQGGTQYF. In DNA form, the CDR3 reads TGTGCCATACTGGACAGGGGGCAAGGAGGGACCCAGTACTTC.